A selection of T cell receptor beta chains follows, all from one sample in a study of control samples from healthy donors and cancer patients. Libraries were prepared by immunoSEQ multiplex PCR; TCRdb keeps only in-frame clonotypes and omits some of them. This sample has some 100,000 clones, with around nine tenths found just once. The sequenced sample was blood. These receptors all come from a woman between 45 and 60 years old in good health. Each CDR3 is given with its conserved first and last residue. Each record gives: clone size, J gene, D gene, V gene, CDR3 protein, CDR3 DNA. D genes are given only for firm matches. Expanded clones get a size class; other rows say once, few or many, or leave the size out.

size: -
J: TRBJ2-6
D: -
V: TRBV9
CDR3: CASSAPGIQTEGANVLTF
DNA: TGTGCCAGCAGCGCCCCCGGGATACAAACTGAAGGGGCCAACGTCCTGACTTTC

size: -
J: TRBJ1-2
D: TRBD1
V: TRBV25-1
CDR3: CASSEGTGDGYGYTF
DNA: TGTGCCAGCAGTGAAGGCACAGGGGATGGCTATGGCTACACCTTC

size: once
J: TRBJ2-4
D: -
V: TRBV2
CDR3: CASGGHIAKNIQYF
DNA: TGTGCCAGCGGGGGACACATAGCCAAAAACATTCAGTACTTC

size: -
J: TRBJ1-5
D: -
V: TRBV7-9
CDR3: CASSIGSNQPQHF
DNA: TGTGCCAGCAGCATTGGAAGCAATCAGCCCCAGCATTTT

size: once
J: TRBJ1-2
D: TRBD1
V: TRBV19
CDR3: CASSTTLTGRNYGYTF
DNA: TGTGCCAGTAGTACAACTTTGACAGGGAGGAACTATGGCTACACCTTC

size: -
J: TRBJ2-1
D: -
V: TRBV25-1
CDR3: CASSEEGRGGDEQFF
DNA: TGTGCCAGCAGTGAAGAGGGACGTGGAGGCGATGAGCAGTTCTTC

size: -
J: TRBJ1-2
D: -
V: TRBV7-2
CDR3: CASSLSFRGNDGYTF
DNA: TGTGCCAGCAGCTTAAGTTTTAGAGGGAACGATGGCTACACCTTC

size: -
J: TRBJ2-3
D: TRBD2
V: TRBV14
CDR3: CASSHPGLAGGRNPDTQYF
DNA: TGTGCCAGCAGTCACCCGGGACTAGCGGGAGGGCGAAATCCAGATACGCAGTATTTT

size: -
J: TRBJ2-3
D: -
V: TRBV7-9
CDR3: CASRDQAGASTDTQYF
DNA: TGTGCCAGCAGAGACCAGGCGGGGGCGAGCACAGATACGCAGTATTTT

size: -
J: TRBJ2-1
D: -
V: TRBV12-5
CDR3: CASGLDSSGFGQFF
DNA: TGTGCTAGTGGTTTGGACTCGAGTGGGTTTGGGCAGTTCTTC

size: -
J: TRBJ2-3
D: TRBD2
V: TRBV12-3/TRBV12-4
CDR3: CASSPGLTGTQYF
DNA: TGTGCCAGCAGCCCGGGACTAACGGGTACGCAGTATTTT

size: -
J: TRBJ1-5
D: -
V: TRBV5-1
CDR3: CASSLDSSGPQHF
DNA: TGCGCCAGCAGCTTGGATTCGTCCGGGCCCCAGCATTTT

size: -
J: TRBJ2-3
D: TRBD1
V: TRBV2
CDR3: CASSNRDSTSDTQYF
DNA: TGTGCCAGCAGTAACCGGGACAGTACCTCAGATACGCAGTATTTT

size: -
J: TRBJ2-2
D: TRBD1
V: TRBV5-6
CDR3: CASSSQGGRLTGELFF
DNA: TGTGCCAGCAGCTCACAGGGGGGACGTCTAACCGGGGAGCTGTTTTTT

size: -
J: TRBJ2-1
D: -
V: TRBV7-8
CDR3: CASSSPVGVSSYNEQFF
DNA: TGTGCCAGCAGCTCCCCCGTGGGGGTGAGCTCCTACAATGAGCAGTTCTTC

size: -
J: TRBJ2-6
D: -
V: TRBV5-1
CDR3: CASSLGSSGANVLTF
DNA: TGCGCCAGCAGCTTGGGGAGCTCTGGGGCCAACGTCCTGACTTTC

size: -
J: TRBJ2-1
D: TRBD2
V: TRBV11-2
CDR3: CASSTYSGGANHEQFF
DNA: TGTGCCAGCAGCACATACTCGGGGGGGGCCAATCATGAGCAGTTCTTC

size: -
J: TRBJ1-1
D: -
V: TRBV6-1
CDR3: CASSDLGGWTEAFF
DNA: TGTGCCAGCAGTGATTTGGGGGGTTGGACTGAAGCTTTCTTT

size: -
J: TRBJ2-1
D: -
V: TRBV9
CDR3: CASSGTYEQFF
DNA: TGTGCCAGCAGCGGGACATATGAGCAGTTCTTC

size: -
J: TRBJ1-5
D: -
V: TRBV2
CDR3: CASIYLPGQPQHF
DNA: TGTGCCAGCATTTACCTCCCTGGGCAGCCCCAGCATTTT

size: -
J: TRBJ1-2
D: TRBD1
V: TRBV2
CDR3: CASRTGEGYGYTF
DNA: TGTGCCAGTAGAACAGGGGAGGGCTATGGCTACACCTTC

size: -
J: TRBJ1-1
D: -
V: TRBV9
CDR3: CASSGSPRATEAFF
DNA: TGTGCCAGCAGCGGTTCGCCGAGAGCCACTGAAGCTTTCTTT

size: -
J: TRBJ2-1
D: TRBD2
V: TRBV27
CDR3: CASSFGGVSGGYYNEQFF
DNA: TGTGCCAGCAGTTTCGGGGGAGTCAGCGGGGGGTATTACAATGAGCAGTTCTTC

size: -
J: TRBJ1-2
D: -
V: TRBV19
CDR3: CASSPDRDYGYTF
DNA: TGTGCCAGTAGCCCCGACCGGGACTATGGCTACACCTTC

size: once
J: TRBJ2-5
D: -
V: TRBV3-1/TRBV3-2
CDR3: CASSQQGPETQYF
DNA: TGTGCCAGCAGCCAACAGGGGCCGGAGACCCAGTACTTC

size: -
J: TRBJ2-5
D: TRBD2
V: TRBV18
CDR3: CASSPKLAGIQETQYF
DNA: TGTGCCAGCTCACCAAAACTAGCGGGTATCCAAGAGACCCAGTACTTC

size: -
J: TRBJ2-2
D: -
V: TRBV10-1
CDR3: CASSHTGRNTGELFF
DNA: TGCGCCAGCAGCCATACTGGACGTAACACCGGGGAGCTGTTTTTT

size: -
J: TRBJ2-7
D: -
V: TRBV7-2
CDR3: CASSLGQATSSYEQYF
DNA: TGTGCCAGCAGCTTAGGTCAGGCGACGAGCTCCTACGAGCAGTACTTC

size: -
J: TRBJ1-2
D: -
V: TRBV6-5
CDR3: CASRRDKNFGYTF
DNA: TGTGCCAGCAGAAGGGATAAAAACTTCGGCTACACCTTC